These T cell receptor beta chains were read from a single sample in a study of T-cell reconstitution after alpha-beta-depleted transplantation in children. MiXCR, run by TCRdb on the PCR reads, gives a single entry per CDR3 protein. The profile shows 210,000 or so distinct CDR3 sequences, roughly a tenth of them singletons. Sequencing used PBMCs from the stem cell graft donor, obtained from the stem cell graft. These receptors were taken from a human donor who donated a stem cell graft to a child with acute lymphoblastic leukemia. The CDR3 runs from the conserved cysteine through the conserved F or W. A D gene is named only where the DNA matches it firmly. Size values are once, few and many counts, or a class for expanded clones, and some rows have none.

TRBV20-1,-,TRBJ1-1,TRBD1,CSASRQGASSEAFF,TGCAGTGCTAGCAGACAGGGGGCATCGTCTGAAGCTTTCTTT
TRBV3-1,-,TRBJ2-3,-,CASSPLSSDTQYF,TGTGCCAGCAGCCCCCTCAGTTCAGATACGCAGTATTTT
TRBV14,many,TRBJ2-3,TRBD1,CASSQVQGGRDTQYF,TGTGCCAGCAGCCAAGTACAGGGGGGCCGAGATACGCAGTATTTT
TRBV24-1,many,TRBJ2-7,-,CATSHQGFYEQYF,TGTGCCACCAGTCATCAGGGATTCTACGAGCAGTACTTC
TRBV20-1,few,TRBJ2-5,-,CSAREIGFETQYF,TGCAGTGCTAGAGAAATAGGGTTCGAGACCCAGTACTTC
TRBV20-1,-,TRBJ1-1,TRBD1,CSAPGTGNTEAFF,TGCAGTGCTCCCGGGACAGGGAACACTGAAGCTTTCTTT
TRBV12-3/TRBV12-4,-,TRBJ1-6,TRBD1,CASTAGGNSPLHF,TGTGCCAGCACGGCAGGGGGTAATTCACCCCTCCACTTT
TRBV5-1,many,TRBJ2-3,TRBD1,CASSEDRGETDTQYF,TGCGCCAGCAGCGAGGACAGGGGAGAGACAGATACGCAGTATTTT
TRBV6-2/TRBV6-3,many,TRBJ2-3,-,CASISLDTQYF,TGTGCCAGCATTTCTCTCGATACGCAGTATTTT
TRBV5-1,many,TRBJ2-3,TRBD1,CASSVGQGDTQYF,TGCGCCAGCAGCGTAGGACAGGGAGATACGCAGTATTTT
TRBV11-2,few,TRBJ2-1,TRBD1,CASSLGFAGGNEQFF,TGTGCCAGCAGCTTAGGTTTTGCAGGGGGCAATGAGCAGTTCTTC
TRBV9,-,TRBJ2-5,TRBD2,CASSEGTSLETQYF,TGTGCCAGCAGCGAGGGGACTAGCTTAGAGACCCAGTACTTC
TRBV7-8,-,TRBJ2-2,TRBD1,CASSLGVTGGANTGELFF,TGTGCCAGCAGCTTAGGAGTGACAGGGGGAGCGAACACCGGGGAGCTGTTTTTT
TRBV20-1,many,TRBJ2-1,-,CSARDIGQSTYNEQFF,TGCAGTGCTAGAGATATTGGACAGAGCACTTACAATGAGCAGTTCTTC
TRBV5-1,many,TRBJ1-1,-,CASTLEGQGTEAFF,TGCGCCAGCACCCTCGAGGGCCAAGGCACTGAAGCTTTCTTT
TRBV4-2,many,TRBJ1-6,-,CASSQAREGDNSPLHF,TGTGCCAGCAGCCAAGCTCGGGAAGGGGATAATTCACCCCTCCACTTT
TRBV5-1,-,TRBJ1-1,TRBD1,CASSLAGTANVAEAFF,TGCGCCAGCAGCTTGGCTGGGACAGCGAATGTGGCTGAAGCTTTCTTT
TRBV10-1,-,TRBJ2-7,TRBD1,CASGGTGPYEQYF,TGCGCCAGCGGCGGGACAGGGCCCTACGAGCAGTACTTC
TRBV7-9,few,TRBJ1-1,-,CASTLEIEAFF,TGTGCCAGCACCTTGGAGATTGAAGCTTTCTTT
TRBV5-6,-,TRBJ2-5,TRBD2,CASSLAGGPLETQYF,TGTGCCAGCAGCTTGGCGGGGGGGCCTCTAGAGACCCAGTACTTC
TRBV20-1,many,TRBJ2-1,TRBD2,CSAWSGGRFNEQFF,TGCAGTGCTTGGAGCGGGGGGCGGTTCAATGAGCAGTTCTTC
TRBV19,-,TRBJ2-7,-,CATATDSLYEQYF,TGTGCCACCGCGACAGATTCTCTTTACGAGCAGTACTTC
TRBV5-1,-,TRBJ2-7,-,CASSLAPGGFDEQYF,TGCGCCAGCAGCTTGGCCCCAGGAGGGTTCGACGAGCAGTACTTC
TRBV11-2,many,TRBJ2-7,-,CASSLEWDEQYF,TGTGCCAGCAGCTTAGAGTGGGACGAGCAGTACTTC
TRBV6-1,many,TRBJ2-3,-,CASRATHTDTQYF,TGTGCCAGCAGAGCGACTCACACAGATACGCAGTATTTT
TRBV6-5,-,TRBJ1-6,-,CASSYSSGNNSPLHF,TGTGCCAGCAGTTACTCTTCTGGGAATAATTCACCCCTCCACTTT
TRBV20-1,few,TRBJ2-7,-,CSASAGYEQYF,TGCAGTGCTAGTGCTGGATACGAGCAGTACTTC
TRBV9,few,TRBJ1-1,-,CASSVMDIRDTEAFF,TGTGCCAGCAGCGTAATGGACATACGAGACACTGAAGCTTTCTTT
TRBV28,many,TRBJ2-5,TRBD1,CASISGGYQETQYF,TGTGCCAGCATCTCAGGGGGCTACCAAGAGACCCAGTACTTC
TRBV6-5,many,TRBJ2-3,-,CASSYDGGKDTQYF,TGTGCCAGCAGTTACGATGGGGGCAAAGATACGCAGTATTTT
TRBV20-1,-,TRBJ1-6,TRBD1,CSARERQGGLNSPLHF,TGCAGTGCTAGAGAACGACAGGGGGGTTTGAATTCACCCCTCCACTTT
TRBV5-1,-,TRBJ2-6,-,CASSLKGSGANVLTF,TGCGCCAGCAGCTTGAAGGGGTCTGGGGCCAACGTCCTGACTTTC
TRBV3-1,-,TRBJ1-1,-,CATSPADDTEAFF,TGTGCCACCTCCCCAGCCGATGACACTGAAGCTTTCTTT
TRBV20-1,-,TRBJ2-6,-,CGYREFSGANVLTF,TGCGGATACCGGGAGTTCTCTGGGGCCAACGTCCTGACTTTC
TRBV6-5,-,TRBJ1-1,-,CASSSPDDRNEAFF,TGTGCCAGCAGTTCCCCGGACGACAGAAATGAAGCTTTCTTT
TRBV11-2,-,TRBJ2-5,TRBD1,CASRLGGGKTQYF,TGTGCCAGCAGGTTAGGGGGCGGAAAGACCCAGTACTTC
TRBV27,few,TRBJ2-2,-,CASTWGPNTGELFF,TGTGCCAGCACCTGGGGCCCGAACACCGGGGAGCTGTTTTTT